This T cell receptor (beta chain) appears in the sequencing data of a study of identifying expanded T cells in peripheral blood. Study findings and constraints: Clone count variance between approximately two-week samples rose with total template count. Over two and four weeks, about 17 and 20 clones changed, versus roughly 1.1 between replicates.

Healthy donors had no documented immune events, such as infections, while sampled. CDR1 is SNHLY and CDR2 is FYNNEI in the germline V gene. With 2 bases removed from V and 5 bases from J, the gap between germline ends came to 7 bases. The length of the CDR3 is 13 residues. This clone was seen at least ten times. What it recognizes is unknown. Profiling relied on immunoSEQ multiplex PCR, and the TCRdb table lists in-frame clones only, not all of them. The sample has 97,000 or so clones, 70% to 90% seen once; the top ten hold over 12%. Specimen: blood. The sequence derives from a person between 18 and 70 years old in good health. V gene TRBV2 combines with J gene TRBJ2-1, with TRBD1 as a possible D gene (5 bases). CDR3: CASSESRDNEQFF. CDR3 nucleotide sequence: TGTGCCAGCAGTGAATCCAGGGACAATGAGCAGTTCTTC.